This T cell receptor beta chain is drawn from a study of cytomegalovirus exposure and HLA in healthy donors. Regarding the study as a whole: Association of 15,000 to 20,000 TCR beta sequences with HLA alleles was found at 0.05 false discovery rate in a later analysis. Per published accounts, TCR beta sequences correctly predicted the HLA-A and HLA-B alleles of most subjects. In a later analysis, HLA-associated beta chains showed higher expansion and lower generation probabilities than comparable chains. Presence/absence results assume similar sequencing depth per donor, which may not hold.

In regard to this clone: Its cognate antigen is unknown.

V lost 4 bases, J lost 1 base, and 5 bases stayed unmatched. Germline V gene lookup returns CDR1 SGHNT and CDR2 YYREEE (reference sequence). The CDR3 covers 16 residues. The PCR made use of 60 Vbeta and 13 Jbeta primers. The assay was immunoSEQ multiplex PCR, and TCRdb's table has in-frame clones only and misses some. The table lists 90,000 to 100,000 clones, around 77% of them singletons. The receptor was derived from a female donor in good health and CMV-seronegative. The chain employs TRBV5-4 and TRBJ2-3; 11 nucleotides agree with TRBD2. What was sequenced was PBMCs. The CDR3 spells CASSRVAGGGTDTQYF. The CDR3, as DNA: TGTGCCAGCAGCAGAGTAGCGGGAGGGGGCACAGATACGCAGTATTTT.